These T cell receptor beta chains were read from a single sample in a study of CD8+ T cells in alopecia areata. Sequencing used immunoSEQ multiplex PCR; TCRdb keeps in-frame clones, though not all of them. The table lists about 160,000 clones, around 71% of them singletons. Sequencing used CD4+ T cells sorted from blood, obtained at week 4, from a patient treated with tofacitinib. The receptor set was obtained from a human donor with alopecia areata. The CDR3 runs from the conserved cysteine through the conserved F or W. D genes are given only for firm matches. Expanded clones are given a class, and other clones once, few, many or no size at all.

few,TRBD1,TRBJ1-1,TRBV27,CATTGGLMNTEAFF,TGTGCCACGACAGGGGGCCTCATGAACACTGAAGCTTTCTTT
.,.,TRBJ1-2,TRBV7-8,CASSRLRGDYGYTF,TGTGCCAGCAGTCGGCTCAGGGGTGACTATGGCTACACCTTC
.,.,TRBJ1-1,TRBV2,CASTSRPLFGISEAFF,TGTGCCAGCACCTCGAGGCCACTTTTTGGGATATCTGAAGCTTTCTTT
few,.,TRBJ1-2,TRBV29-1,CSVHREGGYTF,TGCAGCGTCCACAGGGAAGGCGGCTACACCTTC
.,.,TRBJ1-6,TRBV9,CASSPPGDSPLHF,TGTGCCAGCAGCCCTCCAGGGGATTCACCCCTCCACTTT
.,.,TRBJ2-4,TRBV6-6,CASSPSGATKNIQYF,TGTGCCAGCAGTCCCTCTGGGGCTACCAAAAACATTCAGTACTTC
.,TRBD2,TRBJ2-1,TRBV4-2,CASSQEGAGVSSNEQFF,TGTGCCAGCAGCCAAGAAGGAGCGGGGGTGAGCTCCAATGAGCAGTTCTTC
.,.,TRBJ2-1,TRBV30,CAWSVGHTSGSYNEQFF,TGTGCCTGGAGTGTGGGTCATACTTCGGGCTCCTACAATGAGCAGTTCTTC
.,.,TRBJ2-3,TRBV25-1,CASNRGTDTQYF,TGTGCCAGCAATCGGGGCACAGATACGCAGTATTTT
few,.,TRBJ1-6,TRBV6-6,CASDPTGTTSPLHF,TGTGCCAGCGATCCAACCGGGACGACTTCACCCCTCCACTTT
.,.,TRBJ2-3,TRBV4-3,CASSQAQGGLGYF,TGCGCCAGCAGCCAAGCACAGGGGGGGTTGGGGTATTTT
few,.,TRBJ1-1,TRBV30,CAWSSYRRITEAFF,TGTGCCTGGAGTTCCTATAGGCGGATCACTGAAGCTTTCTTT
.,TRBD2,TRBJ2-3,TRBV4-2,CASSSTTSAKPTDTQYF,TGTGCCAGCAGCTCGACGACTAGCGCAAAACCCACAGATACGCAGTATTTT
.,.,TRBJ1-2,TRBV6-6,CASSFPGEQSGYTF,TGTGCCAGCAGTTTTCCCGGGGAGCAGAGTGGCTACACCTTC
many,.,TRBJ1-5,TRBV10-2,CASLPAGGSNQPQHF,TGCGCCAGCTTGCCAGCGGGGGGTAGCAATCAGCCCCAGCATTTT
.,.,TRBJ1-2,TRBV4-1,CASSQEVGINYGYTF,TGCGCCAGCAGCCAAGAAGTGGGGATTAACTATGGCTACACCTTC
.,TRBD2,TRBJ2-7,TRBV30,CAWSVQAGGEQYF,TGTGCCTGGAGTGTTCAGGCCGGGGGGGAGCAGTACTTC
.,.,TRBJ2-5,TRBV29-1,CSVARGVQETQYF,TGCAGCGTTGCCAGGGGGGTCCAAGAGACCCAGTACTTC
once,.,TRBJ1-2,TRBV5-4,CASSRGTMGNYGYTF,TGTGCCAGCAGCCGGGGGACCATGGGGAACTATGGCTACACCTTC
.,.,TRBJ2-5,TRBV7-8,CASSLGIAMGTQYF,TGTGCCAGCAGCTTAGGGATCGCTATGGGGACCCAGTACTTC
many,.,TRBJ2-3,TRBV27,CASSFVAASTDTQYF,TGTGCCAGCAGTTTTGTGGCAGCTAGCACAGATACGCAGTATTTT
.,.,TRBJ2-3,TRBV30,CAWSVLVSQGTQYF,TGTGCCTGGAGTGTACTTGTCTCCCAGGGTACGCAGTATTTT
.,.,TRBJ1-5,TRBV30,CAWSPPPGGNQPQHF,TGTGCCTGGAGCCCCCCTCCGGGGGGCAATCAGCCCCAGCATTTT
.,.,TRBJ1-6,TRBV28,CASSLGAGINSPLHF,TGTGCCAGCAGTTTAGGGGCAGGGATTAATTCACCCCTCCACTTT
few,TRBD2,TRBJ2-7,TRBV30,CAWGRGGNANEQYF,TGTGCCTGGGGCCGGGGGGGAAATGCAAACGAGCAGTACTTC
.,.,TRBJ1-1,TRBV18,CASSPAGYDEAFF,TGTGCCAGCTCACCGGCGGGCTATGATGAAGCTTTCTTT
.,.,TRBJ2-1,TRBV4-3,CASSQDSRSYNEQFF,TGCGCCAGCAGCCAAGACTCCCGCTCCTACAATGAGCAGTTCTTC
.,TRBD2,TRBJ2-3,TRBV5-4,CASSSGLAGVTDTQYF,TGTGCCAGCAGCTCGGGACTAGCGGGGGTGACAGATACGCAGTATTTT
.,TRBD1,TRBJ2-5,TRBV30,CAWSPGGWETQYF,TGTGCCTGGAGCCCAGGGGGCTGGGAGACCCAGTACTTC
.,.,TRBJ2-6,TRBV5-1,CASSLALTVLTGGANVLTF,TGCGCCAGCAGCTTGGCCTTGACCGTGCTCACTGGAGGGGCCAACGTCCTGACTTTC
.,.,TRBJ2-6,TRBV4-1,CASSLLGAGANVLTF,TGCGCCAGCAGCCTCTTGGGGGCAGGGGCCAACGTCCTGACTTTC
once,.,TRBJ2-7,TRBV5-4,CASSLAGIVRDDEQYF,TGTGCCAGCAGCTTGGCTGGAATTGTCAGGGACGACGAGCAGTACTTC
.,TRBD1,TRBJ2-2,TRBV29-1,CSGGQGNTGELFF,TGCAGCGGCGGACAGGGGAACACCGGGGAGCTGTTTTTT
few,TRBD2,TRBJ2-1,TRBV29-1,CSAETSASPSDEQFF,TGCAGCGCTGAGACTAGCGCCTCCCCTAGTGATGAGCAGTTCTTC
many,.,TRBJ1-6,TRBV5-6,CASSTPEGVSPLHF,TGTGCCAGCAGCACCCCAGAGGGGGTTTCACCCCTCCACTTT
.,TRBD1,TRBJ1-6,TRBV29-1,CSVATGVNSPLHF,TGCAGCGTCGCAACAGGGGTTAATTCACCCCTCCACTTT
.,.,TRBJ2-7,TRBV2,CASRDRASYEQYF,TGTGCCAGCAGGGACCGCGCAAGCTACGAGCAGTACTTC
few,.,TRBJ1-6,TRBV5-1,CASSLIPRQDNSPLHF,TGCGCCAGCAGCCTTATACCGAGACAGGATAATTCACCCCTCCACTTT
few,.,TRBJ1-1,TRBV30,CAWRGGAGAFF,TGTGCCTGGAGGGGGGGCGCGGGAGCTTTCTTT
.,.,TRBJ1-6,TRBV11-2,CASSLASVGSSYNSPLHF,TGTGCCAGCAGCTTAGCTAGCGTCGGGAGCTCCTATAATTCACCCCTCCACTTT
.,.,TRBJ2-3,TRBV6-5,CASQGPDTQYF,TGTGCGTCACAGGGTCCAGATACGCAGTATTTT